A single sample is the source of the 15 T cell receptor beta chains below, sequenced in a study of cytomegalovirus exposure and HLA in healthy donors. The primer mix had 60 Vbeta and 13 Jbeta primers. Here immunoSEQ multiplex PCR was the method, and the copy in TCRdb shows in-frame clones only, minus some. The table records 150,000 to 200,000 clones, more than 65% of them present only once. What was sequenced was PBMCs. These receptors were collected from a woman aged 25 to 45 in good health and CMV-seronegative.

The gene calls are TRBV7-3 and TRBJ1-2; D is unclear. Germline loops: CDR1 SGHTA, CDR2 FQGTGA. The CDR3 extends over 13 amino acids. V was shortened by 5 bases and J by 4 bases, with 11 bases between the two germline ends. The CDR3 nucleotides read TGTGCCAGCAGCCTGGTAGAGGGCTATGGCTACACCTTC. This encodes CASSLVEGYGYTF.

This clone was counted once. The chain uses TRBV30 and TRBJ1-2; D might be TRBD1 (6 bases). The V end lost 3 bases, the J end lost 4 bases, and 18 bases lay between the germline ends. Germline V gives CDR1 GTSNPN, CDR2 SVGIG (reference sequence). This CDR3 has 15 amino acids. The chain's CDR3 is CAWRLTGGGSYGYTF. CDR3 DNA sequence: TGTGCCTGGAGGTTGACAGGAGGCGGGAGCTATGGCTACACCTTC.

The chain carries TRBV27 and TRBJ1-6; possibly TRBD1 for D (5 bases). V was cut by 8 bases and J by 4 bases, with 12 bases left in between. From germline, CDR1 is MNHEY and CDR2 SMNVEV (reference sequence). The CDR3 has 14 residues. CDR3 sequence reads: CASGGWWYNSPLHF. The CDR3 DNA follows: TGTGCCAGCGGGGGGTGGTGGTATAATTCACCCCTCCACTTT.

The genes are TRBV5-1 and TRBJ1-3, with 7 nucleotides matching TRBD1. The CDR3 spans 16 residues. Trimming at V came to 4 bases and at J to 2 bases, leaving 9 bases not matched to a gene. Germline-derived CDR1 and CDR2 are SGHRS and YFSETQ. CDR3 DNA sequence: TGCGCCAGCAGCCTCCGACAGACAGGGACTGGAAACACCATATATTTT. Encoded protein: CASSLRQTGTGNTIYF.

The chain joins TRBV28 to TRBJ2-7, with TRBD1 matching over 8 bases. This CDR3 has 17 residues. V was pared by 3 bases and J by 3 bases, with 13 bases of the junction left unmatched. Germline V gene sequence: CDR1 MDHEN, CDR2 SYDVKM. In DNA, the CDR3 is TGTGCCAGCAGTTTTCCGGGGGACAGGCCCAAGCTCTACGAGCAGTACTTC. This sequence encodes CASSFPGDRPKLYEQYF.

This chain joins TRBV9 and TRBJ2-1; D not resolved. The CDR3 is made up of 13 amino acids. The V end was cut by 3 bases, the J end by 3 bases, with 7 bases between. In germline, CDR1 is SGDLS, CDR2 YYNGEE. CDR3 bases: TGTGCCAGCAGCGAAAACAGCTACAATGAGCAGTTCTTC. Translated, it gives CASSENSYNEQFF.

This clone was seen a few times. The chain couples TRBV19 to TRBJ1-1, with 7 bases lining up with TRBD1. Germline V CDR1 and CDR2: LNHDA, SQIVND (reference sequence). V dropped 5 bases and J dropped 1; count of bases not matched to a gene: 7. The CDR3 totals 15 residues. The CDR3 is CASSLRQGWNTEAFF. CDR3 DNA: TGTGCCAGTAGTCTCAGACAGGGATGGAACACTGAAGCTTTCTTT.

The V gene is TRBV27, the J gene TRBJ1-6; D is possibly TRBD1 (6 bases). V lost 8 bases, J lost 9 bases, and 17 bases lay in between. CDR3 length: 14 amino acids. Per the germline V gene, CDR1 is MNHEY and CDR2 is SMNVEV (reference sequence). The CDR3, as DNA: TGTGCCAGCGGACTCAGGGGTGTGCTTTCACCCCTCCACTTT. This gives the protein CASGLRGVLSPLHF.

This clone was seen a few times. V is TRBV7-9 and J is TRBJ1-1; D ambiguous. The germline gives CDR1 SEHNR, CDR2 FQNEAQ (reference sequence). The CDR3 has 13 amino acids. The V gene lost 5 bases and the J gene lost 7 bases, with 14 bases spanning the gap. CDR3: CASSPVSAVEAFF. The CDR3 nucleotides read TGTGCCAGCAGCCCCGTATCGGCGGTTGAAGCTTTCTTT.

The chain uses TRBV7-2 and TRBJ2-5; maybe TRBD1 (6 bases). V lost 5 bases, J lost 4 bases, and 8 bases lay in between. CDR1 and CDR2 (germline): SGHTA, FQGNSA. The CDR3 is 12 amino acids. The CDR3 spells CASSQGGETQYF. In DNA, the CDR3 is TGTGCCAGCAGCCAAGGGGGAGAGACCCAGTACTTC. The full variable domain, its missing parts supplied by reference TRBV7-2 and TRBJ2-5, is GAGVSQSPSNKVTEKGKDVELRCDPISGHTALYWYRQSLGQGLEFLIYFQGNSAPDKSGLPSDRFSAERTGGSVSTLTIQRTQQEDSAVYLCASSQGGETQYFGPGTRLLVL.

This clone appeared a single time. V gene TRBV27 combines with J gene TRBJ2-4, with D possibly TRBD1 on 6 matching bases. The CDR3 extends over 16 amino acids. CDR1 and CDR2 (germline): MNHEY, SMNVEV (reference sequence). V gave up 4 bases and J gave up 0 bases, with 13 bases separating them. The chain's CDR3 is CASSYRTGLAKNIQYF. CDR3 bases: TGTGCCAGCAGTTACCGCACAGGGTTAGCCAAAAACATTCAGTACTTC.

The CDR3 DNA sequence: TGTGCCAGCAGTTCCGCGGGAGGCTATTACAATGAGCAGTTCTTC. Translated: CASSSAGGYYNEQFF. The chain links TRBV7-3 to TRBJ2-1; 8 positions match TRBD2. This CDR3 region has 15 residues. The V gene end was trimmed by 6 bases and the J gene end by 4 bases; junction bases not matched to a gene: 8. Germline values: CDR1 SGHTA, CDR2 FQGTGA.

This clone was detected once. V gene TRBV7-2 combines with J gene TRBJ2-7; 9 positions match TRBD2. With 3 bases clipped from V and 6 bases from J, the junction kept 6 bases outside the gene matches. CDR1 SGHTA and CDR2 FQGNSA come from the germline V gene. This CDR3 is built from 14 residues. The CDR3 bases are TGTGCCAGCAGCTTTAGCGGGAGTCAGATCGAGCAGTACTTC. Translating it yields CASSFSGSQIEQYF.

This clone was detected only once. The chain joins TRBV5-5 to TRBJ1-6; 8 positions match TRBD1. Losses at the gene ends were 3 bases for V and 7 bases for J; bases not matched to a gene: 3. From germline, CDR1 is SGHKS and CDR2 YYEKEE (reference sequence). The length of the CDR3 is 14 residues. CDR3: CASSWTGMNSPLHF. In DNA form, the CDR3 reads TGTGCCAGCAGCTGGACAGGGATGAATTCACCCCTCCACTTT.

The V call is TRBV6-5, the J call TRBJ2-5, with TRBD1 matching over 7 bases. J lost 7 bases, V lost 5 bases, and 13 bases had no gene match. There are 15 residues in the CDR3. Germline CDR1 and CDR2: MNHEY and SVGAGI. The CDR3 nucleotides read TGTGCCAGCAGTCGAGGACAGGACCTACTGGGGACCCAGTACTTC. Protein: CASSRGQDLLGTQYF.